Listed here are 2 T cell receptor beta chains from one sample, sequenced in a study of blood T cell repertoires in COVID-19. The data were produced by immunoSEQ multiplex PCR, yet TCRdb's version contains in-frame clones alone and is incomplete. The sample has roughly 130,000 clones, approximately 84% seen once. The material sequenced was peripheral blood. The receptors come from a woman aged 55-70 years with acute or convalescent COVID-19.

The chain uses TRBV4-1 and TRBJ1-3, with TRBD1 as a possible D gene (5 bases). Deletions cut 4 bases from V and 2 bases from J, with 9 bases between. Germline assignment: CDR1 MGHRA and CDR2 YSYEKL. The CDR3 spans 14 residues. This CDR3 reads CASSLGDPGNTIYF. The CDR3 region has the DNA TGCGCCAGCAGCCTAGGGGATCCTGGAAACACCATATATTTT.

The chain carries TRBV14 and TRBJ1-6, with unresolved D. V was trimmed by 5 bases and J by 7 bases, leaving 9 bases between them. Germline lookup yields CDR1 SGHDN and CDR2 FVKESK. The CDR3 totals 13 residues. The CDR3: CASSFTGNSPLHF. The DNA of the CDR3 is TGTGCCAGCAGCTTTACGGGGAATTCACCCCTCCACTTT.